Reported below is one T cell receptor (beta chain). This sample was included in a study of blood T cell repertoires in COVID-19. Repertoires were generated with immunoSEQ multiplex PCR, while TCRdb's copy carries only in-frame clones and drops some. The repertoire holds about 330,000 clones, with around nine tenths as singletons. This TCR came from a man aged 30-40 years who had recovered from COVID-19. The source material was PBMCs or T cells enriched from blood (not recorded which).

CDR3 sequence reads: CASSPHTGTGDEQYF. In nucleotides, the CDR3 is TGCGCCAGCAGCCCACATACCGGGACAGGGGACGAGCAGTACTTC. V is TRBV5-1 and J is TRBJ2-7; 10 bases are a match to TRBD1. The CDR3 totals 15 residues. The germline V gene has CDR1 SGHRS and CDR2 YFSETQ. V lost 4 bases and J lost 5; bases outside the gene matches: 9.